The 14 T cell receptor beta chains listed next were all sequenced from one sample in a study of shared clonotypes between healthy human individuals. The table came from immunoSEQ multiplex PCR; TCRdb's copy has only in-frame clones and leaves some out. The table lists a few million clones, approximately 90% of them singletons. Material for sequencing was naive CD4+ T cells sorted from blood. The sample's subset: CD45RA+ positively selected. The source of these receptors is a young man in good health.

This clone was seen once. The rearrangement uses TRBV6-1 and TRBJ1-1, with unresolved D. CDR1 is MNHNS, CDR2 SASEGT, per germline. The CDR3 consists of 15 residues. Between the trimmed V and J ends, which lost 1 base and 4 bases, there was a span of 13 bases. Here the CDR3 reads CASSEDRIESTEAFF. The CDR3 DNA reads TGTGCCAGCAGTGAAGATAGGATCGAGTCCACTGAAGCTTTCTTT.

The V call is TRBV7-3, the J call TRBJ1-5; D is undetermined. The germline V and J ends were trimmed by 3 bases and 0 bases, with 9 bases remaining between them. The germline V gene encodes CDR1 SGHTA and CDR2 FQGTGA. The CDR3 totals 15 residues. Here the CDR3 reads CASSLDGNSNQPQHF. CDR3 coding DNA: TGTGCCAGCAGCTTGGACGGGAATAGCAATCAGCCCCAGCATTTT.

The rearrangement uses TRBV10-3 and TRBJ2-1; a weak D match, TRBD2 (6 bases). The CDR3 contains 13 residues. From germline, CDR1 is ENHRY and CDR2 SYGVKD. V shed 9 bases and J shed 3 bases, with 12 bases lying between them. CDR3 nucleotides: TGTGCCATAGGACGGGAGTACTACAATGAGCAGTTCTTC. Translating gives CAIGREYYNEQFF.

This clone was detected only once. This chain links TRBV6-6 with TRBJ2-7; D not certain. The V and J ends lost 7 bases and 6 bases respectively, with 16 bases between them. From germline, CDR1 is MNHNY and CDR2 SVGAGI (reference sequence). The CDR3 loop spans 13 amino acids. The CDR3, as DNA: TGTGCCAGCAAAGGCCCCCCTTGGGCCGAGCAGTACTTC. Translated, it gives CASKGPPWAEQYF.

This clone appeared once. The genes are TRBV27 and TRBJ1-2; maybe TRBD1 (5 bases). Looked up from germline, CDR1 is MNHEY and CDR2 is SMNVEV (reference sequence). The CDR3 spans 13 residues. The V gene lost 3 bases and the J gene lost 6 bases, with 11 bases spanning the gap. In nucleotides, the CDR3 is TGTGCCAGCAGTTTGTGGCAGGGTGATGGCTACACCTTC. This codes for CASSLWQGDGYTF.

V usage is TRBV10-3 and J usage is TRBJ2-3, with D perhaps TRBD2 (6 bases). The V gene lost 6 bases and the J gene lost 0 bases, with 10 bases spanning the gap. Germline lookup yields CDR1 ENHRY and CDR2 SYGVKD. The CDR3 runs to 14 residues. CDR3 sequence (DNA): TGTGCCATCAGGCCAGCGGGCAGCACAGATACGCAGTATTTT. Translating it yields CAIRPAGSTDTQYF.

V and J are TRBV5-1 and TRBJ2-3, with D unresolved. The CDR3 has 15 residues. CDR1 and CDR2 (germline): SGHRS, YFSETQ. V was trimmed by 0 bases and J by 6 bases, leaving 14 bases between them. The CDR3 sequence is CASSLGLTGQDTQYF. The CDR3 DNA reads TGCGCCAGCAGCTTGGGCCTCACTGGCCAGGATACGCAGTATTTT.

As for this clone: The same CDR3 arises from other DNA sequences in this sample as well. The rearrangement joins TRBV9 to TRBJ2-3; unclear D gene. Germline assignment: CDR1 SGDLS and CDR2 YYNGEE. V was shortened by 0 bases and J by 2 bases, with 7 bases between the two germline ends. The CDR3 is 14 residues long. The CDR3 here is CASSVVGATDTQYF. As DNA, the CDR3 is TGTGCCAGCAGCGTAGTCGGAGCCACAGATACGCAGTATTTT. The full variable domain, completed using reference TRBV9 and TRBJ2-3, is DSGVTQTPKHLITATGQRVTLRCSPRSGDLSVYWYQQSLDQGLQFLIQYYNGEERAKGNILERFSAQQFPDLHSELNLSSLELGDSALYFCASSVVGATDTQYFGPGTRLTVL.

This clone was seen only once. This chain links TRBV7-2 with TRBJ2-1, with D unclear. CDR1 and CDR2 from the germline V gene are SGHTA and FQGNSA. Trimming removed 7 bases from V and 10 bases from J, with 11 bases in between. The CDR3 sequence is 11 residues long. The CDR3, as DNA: TGTGCCAGCATCCAGGCCTACGAGCAGTTCTTC. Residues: CASIQAYEQFF.

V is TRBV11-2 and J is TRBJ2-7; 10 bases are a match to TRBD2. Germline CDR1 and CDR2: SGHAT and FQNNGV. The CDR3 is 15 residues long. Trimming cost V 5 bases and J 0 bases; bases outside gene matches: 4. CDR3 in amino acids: CASSPGLAASYEQYF. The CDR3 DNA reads TGTGCCAGCAGCCCAGGACTAGCGGCCTCCTACGAGCAGTACTTC.

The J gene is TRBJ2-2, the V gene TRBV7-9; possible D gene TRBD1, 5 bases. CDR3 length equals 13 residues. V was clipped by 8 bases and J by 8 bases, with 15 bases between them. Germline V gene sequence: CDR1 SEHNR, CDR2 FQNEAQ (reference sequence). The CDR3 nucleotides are TGTGCCAGCGGACAATGGACGGGTGGGGAGCTGTTTTTT. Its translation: CASGQWTGGELFF. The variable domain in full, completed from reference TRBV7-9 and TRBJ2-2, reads DTGVSQNPRHKITKRGQNVTFRCDPISEHNRLYWYRQTLGQGPEFLTYFQNEAQLEKSRLLSDRFSAERPKGSFSTLEIQRTEQGDSAMYLCASGQWTGGELFFGEGSRLTVL.

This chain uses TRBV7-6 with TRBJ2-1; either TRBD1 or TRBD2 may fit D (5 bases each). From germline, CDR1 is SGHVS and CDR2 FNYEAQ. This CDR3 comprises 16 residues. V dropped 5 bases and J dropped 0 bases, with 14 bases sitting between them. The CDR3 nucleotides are TGTGCCAGCAGCGCCCGGGACGCGAGCTCCTACAATGAGCAGTTCTTC. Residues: CASSARDASSYNEQFF. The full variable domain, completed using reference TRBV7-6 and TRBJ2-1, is GAGVSQSPRYKVTKRGQDVALRCDPISGHVSLYWYRQALGQGPEFLTYFNYEAQQDKSGLPNDRFSAERPEGSISTLTIQRTEQRDSAMYRCASSARDASSYNEQFFGPGTRLTVL.

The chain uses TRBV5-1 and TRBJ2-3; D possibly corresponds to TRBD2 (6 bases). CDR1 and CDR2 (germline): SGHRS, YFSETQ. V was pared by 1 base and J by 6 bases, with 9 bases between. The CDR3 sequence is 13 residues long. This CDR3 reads CASSLRLGDTQYF. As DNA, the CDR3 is TGCGCCAGCAGCTTGAGACTAGGCGATACGCAGTATTTT.

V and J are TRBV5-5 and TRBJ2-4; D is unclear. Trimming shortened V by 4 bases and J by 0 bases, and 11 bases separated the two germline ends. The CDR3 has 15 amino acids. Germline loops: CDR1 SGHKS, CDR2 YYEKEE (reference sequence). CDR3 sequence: CASSVGRVAKNIQYF. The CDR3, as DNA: TGTGCCAGCAGCGTTGGTAGGGTAGCCAAAAACATTCAGTACTTC.